A selection of T cell receptor beta chains follows, all from one sample in a study of blood T cells in healthy people across ages. In TCRdb, the 5' RACE reads were re-called with MiXCR into one record per CDR3 protein. The repertoire includes around 990,000 distinct CDR3 sequences, roughly two fifths of them detected once, and less than 15% sits in the top ten. The sequencing input was blood. These receptor sequences come from a man aged 18 to 30 in good health. CDR3s include the opening cysteine and the closing phenylalanine or tryptophan. The D gene is left open where the match is weak. A clone size is listed for some rows: how often the clone was seen (once, few, many), or a class if it is expanded.

cdr3_nt cdr3_aa v_call clone_size j_call d_call
TGTGCCAGCAGGTTATACAGGTTTGGGGCTCCCCTCCACTTT CASRLYRFGAPLHF TRBV27 . TRBJ1-6 .
TGTGCCAGCAGCTTCGACGGGACAGAGTCTTCCAATCAGCCCCAGCATTTT CASSFDGTESSNQPQHF TRBV7-9 . TRBJ1-5 TRBD1
TGTGCCAGCAGGATCCCGACAGGCGGCCCTACAACTAATGAAAAACTGTTTTTT CASRIPTGGPTTNEKLFF TRBV7-9 . TRBJ1-4 .
TGTGCCAGCAGCGTAGATCATCTAAATGAGCAGTACTTC CASSVDHLNEQYF TRBV9 few TRBJ2-5 .
TGTGCCAGCTCACCCAAACAGAGTTCCCAAAATGAGCAGTTCTTC CASSPKQSSQNEQFF TRBV18 . TRBJ2-1 .
TGTGCCTGCAGTGTCAATCAGCCCCAGCATTTT CACSVNQPQHF TRBV6-1 . TRBJ1-5 .
TGCGCCAGCAGCCAAGCGTCCGGGGGCGGCACAGATACGCAGTATTTT CASSQASGGGTDTQYF TRBV4-3 . TRBJ2-3 .
TGTGCCAGCAGCTTAATCATAGTCGCTTTCTCCTACAATGAGCAGTTCTTC CASSLIIVAFSYNEQFF TRBV7-3 . TRBJ2-1 .
TGCAGTGCCTCGACCCGGACAGGGGCCACCCACGAGCAGTACTTC CSASTRTGATHEQYF TRBV20-1 once TRBJ2-7 TRBD1
TGTGCCAGCAACCTAGCGTTGGGCTACAATGAGCAGTTCTTC CASNLALGYNEQFF TRBV6-2/TRBV6-3 . TRBJ2-1 .
TGTGCCAGCAGTTGGGAGCCCGGACTAGGATCGACCACAGAGACCCAGTACTTC CASSWEPGLGSTTETQYF TRBV12-3/TRBV12-4 few TRBJ2-5 TRBD2
TGTGCCAGCAGTTTAGCGCTGGGGGGGTCCGCCCCGCAGTATTTT CASSLALGGSAPQYF TRBV12-3/TRBV12-4 few TRBJ2-3 TRBD2
TGTGCCAGCACAAGGGGCAGCACAGATACGCAGTATTTT CASTRGSTDTQYF TRBV12-3/TRBV12-4 . TRBJ2-3 .
TGCAGTGCTAGAGATGCTCAAGAGACCCAGTACTTC CSARDAQETQYF TRBV20-1 many TRBJ2-5 .
TGTGCCAGCAGCCAAGATGGAGGGACTTACTATGGCTACACCTTC CASSQDGGTYYGYTF TRBV3-1 . TRBJ1-2 .
TGCAGTGCTAGTCCCGGGACTATCTACGAGCAGTACTTC CSASPGTIYEQYF TRBV20-1 . TRBJ2-7 TRBD2
TGTGCCAGCAGCCATCTAGCCGCCTCTGGGGCCAACGTCCTGACTTTC CASSHLAASGANVLTF TRBV13 . TRBJ2-6 .
TGCAGTGCAGGGGACTTTAATAGGGATACGCAGTATTTT CSAGDFNRDTQYF TRBV20-1 . TRBJ2-3 .
TGTGCCAGCAGTTCCCCTCGACAGGGGAGGACTGAAGCTTTCTTT CASSSPRQGRTEAFF TRBV27 . TRBJ1-1 TRBD1
TGCGCCAGCAGCTTGGAGACAGGGCTCAATCAGCCCCAGCATTTT CASSLETGLNQPQHF TRBV5-1 few TRBJ1-5 TRBD1
TGTGCCAGCAGTCATCAACAGGGAAGCCAAGAGACCCAGTTCTTC CASSHQQGSQETQFF TRBV28 . TRBJ2-1 .
TGCGCCAGCAGCCCCGGACGGAATGTAATGAACACTGAAGCTTTCTTT CASSPGRNVMNTEAFF TRBV5-1 many TRBJ1-1 .
TGTGCCACCAGGCCCGCGACAGGGGTTTATCAGCCCCAGCATTTT CATRPATGVYQPQHF TRBV10-3 . TRBJ1-5 TRBD1
TGTGCCAGCAGCTTAATTTATGCGTCCGGGGCCAACGTCCTGACTTTC CASSLIYASGANVLTF TRBV7-2 . TRBJ2-6 .
TGTGCCACCAAGCGGGACGGCAATAACTATGGCTACACCTTC CATKRDGNNYGYTF TRBV10-3 . TRBJ1-2 .
TGTGCCAGCTCTTTACCGACTAGCGGGGGTTACAATGAGCAGTTCTTC CASSLPTSGGYNEQFF TRBV18 . TRBJ2-1 TRBD2
TGTGCCATCAGTGAGACGCGACAGGGCAATGAGCAGTTCTTC CAISETRQGNEQFF TRBV10-3 few TRBJ2-1 TRBD1
TGCAGCGTTGAAGATCTGCGGGGGCGGGCCGGGGAGCTGTTTTTT CSVEDLRGRAGELFF TRBV29-1 . TRBJ2-2 .
TGCAGTGCTTCGACGGCCGGGCGGTACATGAACACTGAAGCTTTCTTT CSASTAGRYMNTEAFF TRBV20-1 . TRBJ1-1 .
TGTGCCAGCAGCCCGGAGGACAGGGCTAACACCGGGGAGCTGTTTTTT CASSPEDRANTGELFF TRBV3-1 . TRBJ2-2 TRBD1
TGTGCCAGCAGCTTAGTAGCGGGGGCCATCTACAGTGAGCAGTTCTTC CASSLVAGAIYSEQFF TRBV7-6 . TRBJ2-1 TRBD2
TGCGCCAGCAGTAACCGGATCCCCTATGGCTACACCTTC CASSNRIPYGYTF TRBV10-2 few TRBJ1-2 .
TGTGCTAGCAGTTCGACAGGGCGAGAGACCCAGTACTTC CASSSTGRETQYF TRBV7-7 . TRBJ2-5 TRBD1
TGTGCCAGCCGGGCCAGGCAGAGTAATGAAAAACTGTTTTTT CASRARQSNEKLFF TRBV12-3/TRBV12-4 . TRBJ1-4 .
TGCAGCGTTGAACCGGGGGGCAATCAGCCCCAGCATTTT CSVEPGGNQPQHF TRBV29-1 . TRBJ1-5 .
TGTGCCAGCAGCTTCAGCGGGGTAAGGACGAACACTGAAGCTTTCTTT CASSFSGVRTNTEAFF TRBV5-4 few TRBJ1-1 .
TGTGCCGGCACCCTAAGCCACACTGAAGCTTTCTTT CAGTLSHTEAFF TRBV6-6 . TRBJ1-1 .
TGTGCCAGCAGCTTCTCCCGGCGCGGGGGCCTCAATGAGCAGTACTTC CASSFSRRGGLNEQYF TRBV11-2 . TRBJ2-7 .
TGTGCCAGCAGTTTCCCCGGGACAGGGAATGAAAAACTGTTTTTT CASSFPGTGNEKLFF TRBV28 . TRBJ1-4 TRBD1
TGTGCCAGCAGTGAAAGGAGGGCCCAGTACTTC CASSERRAQYF TRBV25-1 few TRBJ2-7 .
TGCAGCGTAGGACAGGGTAATTCACCCCTCCACTTT CSVGQGNSPLHF TRBV20-1 few TRBJ1-6 TRBD1
TGTGCCATCAGTGAGTCAGCTAACTATGGCTACACCTTC CAISESANYGYTF TRBV10-3 . TRBJ1-2 .
TGTGCCAGCAGCCGGAACTTGGGTGAGCAGTTCTTC CASSRNLGEQFF TRBV14 . TRBJ2-1 .
TGTGCCAGCAGCTTGAAAATGAGGGGAAACACTGAAGCTTTCTTT CASSLKMRGNTEAFF TRBV13 . TRBJ1-1 .
TGTGCCAGCAGTTCTAGCACCGGGGAGCTGTTTTTT CASSSSTGELFF TRBV12-3/TRBV12-4 . TRBJ2-2 .
TGCAGTGTACGAGAACTGAGAGGGGGCCTGGAGACCCAGTACTTC CSVRELRGGLETQYF TRBV20-1 . TRBJ2-5 TRBD1
TGTGCCAGCAGCTTAACAGGGGAGTCACCCCTCCACTTT CASSLTGESPLHF TRBV7-9 few TRBJ1-6 TRBD1
TGTGCCAGCAGCGCGGGACAGGGAGATGAGCAGTACTTC CASSAGQGDEQYF TRBV9 . TRBJ2-5 TRBD1
TGTGCCAGCAGGGGGGGGGGGAATGAGCAGTTCTTC CASRGGGNEQFF TRBV9 once TRBJ2-1 TRBD2
TGTGCCAGCAGTTTAAAAGACAGGTTGAACACTGAAGCTTTCTTT CASSLKDRLNTEAFF TRBV28 . TRBJ1-1 .
TGTGCCAGCAGTTTACCCGAAAGCCGGCAGTTCTTC CASSLPESRQFF TRBV28 . TRBJ2-1 .
TGTGCCAGCAGTTTAACAGACAGCTCCTATAGCAATCAGCCCCAGCATTTT CASSLTDSSYSNQPQHF TRBV12-3/TRBV12-4 . TRBJ1-5 .
TGCAGTGCCAGCAGGGATGACAGCGGCTACACCTTC CSASRDDSGYTF TRBV20-1 few TRBJ1-2 .
TGTGCCAGCAGCAAGACAGCCCGGAGCAATCAGCCCCAGCATTTT CASSKTARSNQPQHF TRBV27 . TRBJ1-5 .
TGCAGCGTCACTAGCGGGGGGATAACCATAGATGAGCAGTACTTC CSVTSGGITIDEQYF TRBV29-1 . TRBJ2-4 TRBD2
TGTGCCAGCAGTTACTCGGAGATTGGCAATCAGCCCCAGCATTTT CASSYSEIGNQPQHF TRBV6-6 . TRBJ1-5 .
TGCAGTGCTAGATACCGGACAGGGGCCTTCTCCTACGAGCAGTACTTC CSARYRTGAFSYEQYF TRBV20-1 . TRBJ2-7 TRBD1
TGCAGTGCTAGGGCCGACACTTACAATCAGCCCCAGCATTTT CSARADTYNQPQHF TRBV20-1 . TRBJ1-5 .
TGTGCCAGTAGTACTGGACAGCTAGGGGAGCAGTACTTC CASSTGQLGEQYF TRBV19 . TRBJ2-5 .